The clone carrying this T cell receptor beta chain was seen just once. Its antigen remains unknown. The V end lost 4 bases, the J end lost 4 bases, and 6 bases lay between the germline ends. CDR1 SGHTS and CDR2 YDEGEE come from the germline V gene. This CDR3 has 12 residues. Peripheral blood came from all dose cohorts at three timepoints. This table comes from immunoSEQ multiplex PCR, and its TCRdb copy is limited to in-frame clones, with some not included. The data hold tens of thousands of clones, with about four fifths observed a single time. The sample belongs to a study of OX40 agonist ivuxolimab in advanced cancers. General study results and limits: Compared with others, partial responders at 0.1-3.0 mg/kg displayed clonal expansion among the lowest.

The clonotype was recovered from an adult with an advanced solid tumor such as melanoma, head and neck, liver or kidney cancer. The source material was CD4+ or CD8+ T cells sorted from blood, sampled in a trial of the OX40 agonist ivuxolimab. The gene calls are TRBV5-8 and TRBJ1-3, with D uncertain. The chain's CDR3 is CASSPSGNTIYF. CDR3 nucleotide sequence: TGTGCCAGCAGCCCTTCGGGAAACACCATATATTTT.